The source of this T cell receptor beta chain is a study of CD4 T cell repertoires in COVID-19. Study overall: CFSE-low cells expanded roughly 10 days with IL-2, then restimulated with other coronavirus spikes. Study-wide results and caveats: Some SARS-CoV-2 clonotypes, between 7 and 25%, recurred in SARS-CoV and/or HKU1 cultures.

No culture step preceded sequencing of the ex vivo isolated memory T cells. In its sample, this clone was seen a few times. The antigen is unknown. The repertoire was sequenced with immunoSEQ multiplex PCR; TCRdb's copy has only in-frame clones and lacks some. The sample lists about 22,000 clones; roughly 84% were seen once. The receptor comes from a human donor who had COVID-19. Material: central memory CD4+ T cells from blood, obtained before the COVID-19 pandemic.

The DNA for the CDR3 is TGTGCCACCAGCAGATCTCAGGATCAGCCCCAGCATTTT. Translated: CATSRSQDQPQHF. This sequence joins TRBV15 and TRBJ1-5, with unresolved D. Germline assignment: CDR1 LNHNV and CDR2 YYDKDF (reference sequence). The ends were cut back, 2 bases at V and 5 bases at J, with 7 bases in the middle. The CDR3 loop spans 13 amino acids. The variable domain in full, with the rest retrieved from reference TRBV15 and TRBJ1-5, is DAMVIQNPRYQVTQFGKPVTLSCSQTLNHNVMYWYQQKSSQAPKLLFHYYDKDFNNEADTPDNFQSRRPNTSFCFLDIRSPGLGDTAMYLCATSRSQDQPQHFGDGTRLSIL.